The present TCR delta chain was sequenced within a study of γδ T cells in repeated Plasmodium falciparum infection. Findings of the study overall: One small rural Malian village, predominantly a single ethnic group, supplied the cohort.

Flow sorting of PBMC yielded separate Vgamma9/Vdelta2+ and Vdelta2-negative gammadelta T cell populations for bulk repertoire analysis. TCRdb re-called the multiplex PCR reads with CATT. Here the sample spans tens of thousands of delta-chain clones, around 1.7% being singletons. CDR1 and CDR2 (germline): TVYSNPD, GDNSRS (reference sequence). The ends lost 2 bases at V and 0 bases at J; junction bases unmatched: 26. This CDR3 comprises 21 residues. A remark on this clone: The target antigen is unknown. TCRdb's protein, taken from a much larger clone, differs from this DNA's translation at residue 11, likely owing to a read error; the protein displayed comes from the DNA.

The TCR comes from a pool of human donors (malaria-infected and uninfected, not separated). Sample: gamma-delta T cells from blood. This chain joins TRDV3 and TRDJ1; 8 bases are a match to TRDD2. TCRdb is silent on the J gene; assignment here came from matching the DNA to germline. The CDR3 nucleotides read TGTGCCTTTGCACGCGACTCCTTCCTAGTCCTCCAACCCAAGTACACCGATAAACTCATCTTT. Amino acids: CAFARDSFLVLQPKYTDKLIF. Based on the CDR3 plus reference TRDV3 and TRDJ1, the full variable domain is CDKVTQSSPDQTVASGSEVVLLCTYDTVYSNPDLFWYRIRPDYSFQFVFYGDNSRSEGADFTQGRFSVKHILTQKAFHLVISPVRTEDSATYYCAFARDSFLVLQPKYTDKLIFGKGTRVTVEP.